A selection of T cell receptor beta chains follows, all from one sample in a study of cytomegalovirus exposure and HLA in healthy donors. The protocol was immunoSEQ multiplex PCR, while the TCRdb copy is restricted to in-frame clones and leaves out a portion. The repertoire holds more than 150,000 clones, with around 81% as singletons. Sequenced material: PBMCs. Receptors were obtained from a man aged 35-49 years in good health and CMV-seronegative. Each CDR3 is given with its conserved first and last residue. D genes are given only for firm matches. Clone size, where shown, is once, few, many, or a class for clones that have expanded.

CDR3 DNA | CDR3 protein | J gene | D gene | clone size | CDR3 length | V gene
TGTGCCAGCACCCTAGGGGGCCAGGACTATGGCTACACCTTC | CASTLGGQDYGYTF | TRBJ1-2 | TRBD1 | few | 14 | TRBV9
TGTGCCAGCAGTGAAAACACGTACACCGGGGAGCTGTTTTTT | CASSENTYTGELFF | TRBJ2-2 | - | few | 14 | TRBV2
TGTGCCAGCAGCTTTAGGGACAGTACCGACAATGAGCAGTTCTTC | CASSFRDSTDNEQFF | TRBJ2-1 | TRBD1 | - | 15 | TRBV11-3
TGCGCCAGCAGCTTGGAAGGGGCTACGGCCGGCGGCTACACCTTC | CASSLEGATAGGYTF | TRBJ1-2 | - | - | 15 | TRBV5-1
TGTGCCAGCAGCTACGGAGGGAAGTTTAGCAATGAGCAGTTCTTC | CASSYGGKFSNEQFF | TRBJ2-1 | - | - | 15 | TRBV5-6
TGTGCCACCAGCAGAGATGTCGGGGTGAACACTGAAGCTTTCTTT | CATSRDVGVNTEAFF | TRBJ1-1 | - | - | 15 | TRBV15
TGTGCCAGCAGTTTAAAAGCAGCGGCCTGGCGTACCGGGGAGCTGTTTTTT | CASSLKAAAWRTGELFF | TRBJ2-2 | - | few | 17 | TRBV27
TGTGCCAGCAACGAGGGAAGGAGGGTGACTGAAGCTTTCTTT | CASNEGRRVTEAFF | TRBJ1-1 | - | few | 14 | TRBV28
TGTGCCAGCGCCTCCCAATCCGGTCAGCCCCAGCATTTT | CASASQSGQPQHF | TRBJ1-5 | - | - | 13 | TRBV7-2
TGTGCCAGCAGCCGAGACAACTCTGGGGCCAACGTCCTGACTTTC | CASSRDNSGANVLTF | TRBJ2-6 | - | - | 15 | TRBV28
TGTGCCACCAGCAGGGAGCTAGCGGGAGGTTACGATGAGCAGTTCTTC | CATSRELAGGYDEQFF | TRBJ2-1 | TRBD2 | - | 16 | TRBV15
TGTGCCAGCAGCTTAGGTGTTGCAGACAACACAGATACGCAGTATTTT | CASSLGVADNTDTQYF | TRBJ2-3 | - | - | 16 | TRBV7-2
TGTGCCAGCAGTCTGACTAGCGGAAGGAGGGAGCAGTACTTC | CASSLTSGRREQYF | TRBJ2-7 | TRBD2 | - | 14 | TRBV27
TGTGCCAGCAGTCCCCTAGCGGGAGGGCCAGATACGCAGTATTTT | CASSPLAGGPDTQYF | TRBJ2-3 | TRBD2 | - | 15 | TRBV6-4
TGCAGCGGTGACAGGGGATCTACTAGCGGGAACAATGAGCAGTTCTTC | CSGDRGSTSGNNEQFF | TRBJ2-1 | TRBD2 | - | 16 | TRBV29-1
TGTGCCAGCAGCTTAGTGCGGGGCGCCTACGAGCAGTACTTC | CASSLVRGAYEQYF | TRBJ2-7 | - | once | 14 | TRBV11-2
TGTGCCACCAGCAGGCTAGGACAGGGGGCTTACTCTGGAAACACCATATATTTT | CATSRLGQGAYSGNTIYF | TRBJ1-3 | TRBD1 | - | 18 | TRBV15
TGCGCCAGCAGCTCCGGGACAGGGCGAGAGACCCAGTACTTC | CASSSGTGRETQYF | TRBJ2-5 | TRBD1 | - | 14 | TRBV5-1
TGTGCCAGCAGCTCCCCGGGAAAGCGGTACGAGCAGTACTTC | CASSSPGKRYEQYF | TRBJ2-7 | - | - | 14 | TRBV9
TGTGCCAGCAGCTTAGGTGAGGCATCCTACGAGCAGTACTTC | CASSLGEASYEQYF | TRBJ2-7 | - | - | 14 | TRBV7-6
TGCGCCAGCAGCTTAGCGGGAGGGGCCTACAATGAGCAGTTCTTC | CASSLAGGAYNEQFF | TRBJ2-1 | TRBD2 | - | 15 | TRBV5-1
TGTGCCAGCAGTGAATATCAAGAGGGCGGGGAGCTGTTTTTT | CASSEYQEGGELFF | TRBJ2-2 | - | - | 14 | TRBV25-1
TGTGCCAGCAGGGCGGGACTAGCGGGAATGGCCTACAATGAGCAGTTCTTC | CASRAGLAGMAYNEQFF | TRBJ2-1 | TRBD2 | - | 17 | TRBV5-4
TGTGCCAGCAGTCTATCTGGGGCCAACGGCCTGACTTTC | CASSLSGANGLTF | TRBJ2-6 | - | - | 13 | TRBV6-6
TGTGCCAGCAGCGCATCGGACAGGCCTTTCTATGGCTACACCTTC | CASSASDRPFYGYTF | TRBJ1-2 | TRBD1 | few | 15 | TRBV9
TGTGCCAGCTCTACGGACAGGCGGGGACAGCCCCAGCATTTT | CASSTDRRGQPQHF | TRBJ1-5 | TRBD1 | - | 14 | TRBV18
TGTGCCAGCAGCCTCTCTCCAGGGGAGAACACTGAAGCTTTCTTT | CASSLSPGENTEAFF | TRBJ1-1 | - | - | 15 | TRBV5-5
TGTGCCAGCAGTCAGGGGTATGTGAACACTGAAGCTTTCTTT | CASSQGYVNTEAFF | TRBJ1-1 | - | - | 14 | TRBV27
TGCGCCAGCAGCTTGCAAAGCGCGAGCACAGATACGCAGTATTTT | CASSLQSASTDTQYF | TRBJ2-3 | - | - | 15 | TRBV5-1
TGTGCCAGTGGGACTCCGGGACAGGTCAATCAGCCCCAGCATTTT | CASGTPGQVNQPQHF | TRBJ1-5 | TRBD1 | - | 15 | TRBV19
TGTGCCAGCTCACCCCAGGGTTTCAAGGGAAATCAGCCCCAGCATTTT | CASSPQGFKGNQPQHF | TRBJ1-5 | - | few | 16 | TRBV18
TGTGCCAGCAGCGTAGACGGCAGGGGGCTGAACTATGGCTACACCTTC | CASSVDGRGLNYGYTF | TRBJ1-2 | TRBD1 | - | 16 | TRBV9
TGTGCCAGCTCACCAGCCAGGGGTTACACAGATACGCAGTATTTT | CASSPARGYTDTQYF | TRBJ2-3 | - | - | 15 | TRBV18
TGTGCCAGCAGTTTATACGCGCCGAGTAGGGACAGATACACAGATACGCAGTATTTT | CASSLYAPSRDRYTDTQYF | TRBJ2-3 | TRBD1 | - | 19 | TRBV27
TGTGCCAGCAGTGAAATCCTACGGGGACAGGGAGAGTATTTT | CASSEILRGQGEYF | TRBJ2-3 | TRBD1 | - | 14 | TRBV2
TGTTCCAGCAGCTTAGGGAGTAATGAGCAGTTCTTC | CSSSLGSNEQFF | TRBJ2-1 | - | - | 12 | TRBV7-9
TGTGCCAGCAGCTACGACAGGGCGCAGGGGTACAATGAGCAGTTCTTC | CASSYDRAQGYNEQFF | TRBJ2-1 | TRBD1 | - | 16 | TRBV7-9
TGTGCCAGCAGCGTGAGCCGGGACTCTTTAAACACCGGGGAGCTGTTTTTT | CASSVSRDSLNTGELFF | TRBJ2-2 | - | - | 17 | TRBV9
TGTGCCAGCAGCTCCACCCGGGACACTGAAGCTTTCTTT | CASSSTRDTEAFF | TRBJ1-1 | - | - | 13 | TRBV7-3
TGTGCCAGCAGCTTTGGGCTAGCGGCGTACAATGAGCAGTTCTTC | CASSFGLAAYNEQFF | TRBJ2-1 | TRBD2 | - | 15 | TRBV7-8
TGTGCCAGCTCACCGGGGGGGGGCCCCGCAGATACGCAGTATTTT | CASSPGGGPADTQYF | TRBJ2-3 | - | - | 15 | TRBV18
TGTGCCAGCAGCTTGACAGGGTCAGCTTACGAGCAGTACTTC | CASSLTGSAYEQYF | TRBJ2-7 | - | few | 14 | TRBV5-6
TGTGCCAGCAGCCCAAGACTAGCGGGAGGGCAAGAGACCCAGTACTTC | CASSPRLAGGQETQYF | TRBJ2-5 | TRBD2 | - | 16 | TRBV11-2
TGCGCCAGCGGGAGGGAGGCTGGGGCCAACGGCCTGACTTTC | CASGREAGANGLTF | TRBJ2-6 | TRBD2 | - | 14 | TRBV5-1
TGTGCCAGCAGCGAAGCGGGACAGGCGCGGCAGCCCCAGCATTTT | CASSEAGQARQPQHF | TRBJ1-5 | TRBD1 | - | 15 | TRBV5-5
TGTGCCAGCAGTACGACAGGAGTCCAGCCCCAGCATTTT | CASSTTGVQPQHF | TRBJ1-5 | - | - | 13 | TRBV6-1
TGCAGTGCTAGGGAGAAAGAGACCCAGTACTTC | CSAREKETQYF | TRBJ2-5 | - | - | 11 | TRBV20-1
TGTGCCAGCAGTGAAGGTGGGCAGGGCAAGACCCAGTACTTC | CASSEGGQGKTQYF | TRBJ2-5 | - | - | 14 | TRBV6-1
TGTGCCAGCAGCTTGCGGGGGCCGGACGAAAAACTGTTTTTT | CASSLRGPDEKLFF | TRBJ1-4 | - | - | 14 | TRBV7-9
TGCAGCGCCGAGCGCGGGGCAGATACGCAGTATTTT | CSAERGADTQYF | TRBJ2-3 | - | few | 12 | TRBV29-1
TGTTCCAGCTCTACCCCGGGGAACTATGGCTACACCTTC | CSSSTPGNYGYTF | TRBJ1-2 | - | - | 13 | TRBV7-9